This is a list of T cell receptor beta chains from one sample in a study of regulatory T cells in long-lasting Graves disease. TCRdb reprocessed the multiplex PCR reads via MiXCR and lists one record per CDR3 protein. The table has about 470,000 distinct CDR3 sequences, 14% to 15% seen once. These records were also assigned to another study, of T cells in Graves' hyperthyroidism and ophthalmopathy.

This sample comprised peripheral blood mononuclear cells (PBMCs), obtained at new diagnosis, from a patient treated with antithyroid drugs. The receptors were gathered from a woman aged 25 to 39 with Graves disease. Both conserved end residues are part of each CDR3. The order of the fields is V gene, clone size, J gene, D gene, CDR3 DNA, CDR3 protein. A D gene is named only where the DNA matches it firmly. Size values are once, few and many counts, or a class for expanded clones, and some rows have none.

TRBV6-1	many	TRBJ1-2	.	TGTGCCAGCAGTGAGGTAGGGGGTGTGGGCTATGGCTACACCTTC	CASSEVGGVGYGYTF
TRBV5-1	.	TRBJ1-1	.	TGCGCCAGCAGCTTGGCTGATAGGGGCACTGAAGCTTTCTTT	CASSLADRGTEAFF
TRBV12-3/TRBV12-4	many	TRBJ1-3	.	TGTGCCAGCAGTTTCGGGGGAAACACCATATATTTT	CASSFGGNTIYF
TRBV6-1	.	TRBJ2-1	TRBD2	TGTGCCAGCAGCCATCATAGCGGGAGCCCCTACAATGAGCAGTTCTTC	CASSHHSGSPYNEQFF
TRBV6-2/TRBV6-3	.	TRBJ2-5	.	TGTGCCAGCAGTTTCAAAGGGTCGGAGACCCAGTACTTC	CASSFKGSETQYF
TRBV11-1	.	TRBJ2-2	.	TGTGCCAGCAGTCCAGAGGGGGCGGGAGCGAACACCGGGGAGCTGTTTTTT	CASSPEGAGANTGELFF
TRBV7-9	many	TRBJ2-3	TRBD2	TGTGCCAGCGCTGGCGGGAGAGTGGATACGCAGTATTTT	CASAGGRVDTQYF
TRBV6-2/TRBV6-3	few	TRBJ1-5	.	TGTGCCAGCAGTCCCGGGGACATTTCGGGAGGTCAGCCCCAGCATTTT	CASSPGDISGGQPQHF
TRBV7-9	.	TRBJ2-1	TRBD1	TGTGCCAGCACCCTAGGGGGACAGGGGCCAAATGAGCAGTTCTTC	CASTLGGQGPNEQFF
TRBV7-9	few	TRBJ1-1	.	TGTGCCAGCAGCTTAGGGGCTTTGGGGGAGGAAGCTTTCTTT	CASSLGALGEEAFF
TRBV7-6	many	TRBJ2-1	.	TGTGCCAGCAGCTTAGGTAGCGGAAGCACCCTGGATGAGCAGTTCTTC	CASSLGSGSTLDEQFF
TRBV24-1	many	TRBJ2-7	.	TGTGCCACCAGTGATCCAGGTTACTACGAGCAGTACTTC	CATSDPGYYEQYF
TRBV28	.	TRBJ2-5	TRBD2	TGTGCCAGCAGTTGGGGGGGGACTTCTTGGGAGACCCAGTACTTC	CASSWGGTSWETQYF
TRBV9	few	TRBJ2-7	TRBD1	TGTGCCAGCAGCGTATGGGACAGTTCTAACGAGCAGTACTTC	CASSVWDSSNEQYF
TRBV20-1	many	TRBJ1-3	TRBD1	TGCAGTGCTCCCGACAGGGGAAATGGAAACACCATATATTTT	CSAPDRGNGNTIYF
TRBV19	many	TRBJ2-1	.	TGTGCCAGTAGTTTCGCGGGGCTGCCGGCGGGTCAGTTCTTC	CASSFAGLPAGQFF
TRBV7-9	many	TRBJ2-7	.	TGTGCCAGCAGCTTGGCTGTATCCTACGAGCAGTACTTC	CASSLAVSYEQYF
TRBV6-1	many	TRBJ1-1	TRBD1	TGTGCCAGCAGCTCTGGAGGAAACAGGGGAGGGGTGGCTTTCTTT	CASSSGGNRGGVAFF
TRBV14	.	TRBJ1-2	.	TGTGCCAGCAGCCAATACGTTGGGGGATCGTATGGCTACACCTTC	CASSQYVGGSYGYTF
TRBV10-3	many	TRBJ2-1	.	TGTGCCTCGCTGGATCGTGGCGATGAGCAGTTCTTC	CASLDRGDEQFF
TRBV9	many	TRBJ2-3	TRBD1	TGTGCCAGCAGCGCTGGACAGGATAGCACAGATACGCAGTATTTT	CASSAGQDSTDTQYF
TRBV7-3	many	TRBJ1-6	.	TGTGCCAGCAGCTTACGGGCCTATGATTCACCCCTCCACTTT	CASSLRAYDSPLHF
TRBV24-1	many	TRBJ2-3	TRBD1	TGTGCCACCAGTGATGTCGCGACAGGGTTTACAGATACGCAGTATTTT	CATSDVATGFTDTQYF
TRBV7-2	many	TRBJ2-1	TRBD1	TGTGCCAGCAGCTTCAGGGACAGGGGGATCGATGAGCAGTTCTTC	CASSFRDRGIDEQFF
TRBV29-1	many	TRBJ2-1	.	TGCAGCGGCTTACTAGGGGCCTCCTACAATGAGCAGTTCTTC	CSGLLGASYNEQFF
TRBV2	many	TRBJ1-6	.	TGTGCCAGCAGTGAAGTGCGGGACTCACCCCTCCACTTT	CASSEVRDSPLHF
TRBV30	many	TRBJ2-7	.	TGTGCCTGGAACCTAGTTGGCGAGCAGTACTTC	CAWNLVGEQYF
TRBV20-1	many	TRBJ1-6	.	TGCAGTGCTACTTTCGAGCGGGAGGTAGCACCCCTCCACTTT	CSATFEREVAPLHF
TRBV11-2	many	TRBJ2-1	.	TGTGCCAGCAGCTTAACTTGGGAATCCAAATACAATGAGCAGTTCTTC	CASSLTWESKYNEQFF
TRBV6-1	many	TRBJ1-2	.	TGTGCCAGCAGTGAAGCGCTAAGGAACGTGGGCTACACCTTC	CASSEALRNVGYTF
TRBV3-1	.	TRBJ2-7	TRBD1	TGTGCCAGCAGCGCCGCCTCCGGGACAGGGATCTACGAGCAGTACTTC	CASSAASGTGIYEQYF